This T cell receptor beta chain is drawn from a study of blood T cell repertoires in COVID-19. Study in general: Samples representing acute and convalescent COVID-19 were sourced from the United States, Italy and Spain.

Germline assignment: CDR1 LNHNV and CDR2 YYDKDF (reference sequence). This CDR3 comprises 15 residues. V shed 0 bases and J shed 1 base, with 9 bases lying between them. Remarks on this clone: Other DNA sequences in the sample encode the same CDR3.

In the original workflow: It was from reference gene primer amplification that nucleated cell counts were estimated. Sequenced by immunoSEQ multiplex PCR; TCRdb stores in-frame clones only, minus some. V, J and clone size are taken as reported in that table, and D and trimming were inferred from the DNA itself. Of 55,000 to 75,000 clones listed, over 60% are singletons. Sequencing was done on a sample of peripheral blood. V is TRBV15 and J is TRBJ1-1; no clear D. The clonotype originates from a woman in her 70s with COVID-19, enrolled during active disease. CDR3 residues: CATSRDLAGNTEAFF. DNA of the CDR3: TGTGCCACCAGCAGAGATTTGGCAGGGAACACTGAAGCTTTCTTT.